The rows below give T cell receptor beta chains drawn from one sample of a study of response to subunit inactivated influenza vaccine. TCRdb ran MiXCR on the RT-PCR reads and lists one entry per CDR3 protein. The sample has about 520,000 distinct CDR3 sequences, 7.2% seen once; the top ten hold about an eighth. The specimen was PBMCs from blood, collected roughly 24 months after vaccination. These receptor sequences come from a man in his fifties or sixties who received an inactivated influenza vaccine. The CDR3 runs from the conserved cysteine through the conserved F or W. Each record gives: CDR3 DNA, CDR3 protein, D gene, J gene, clone size, V gene. The D gene is left open where the match is weak. Clone sizes are given selectively: once, few, many, or a class where the clone is expanded.

CDR3nt: TGTGCCAGCAGCCGCGACAGTCCTAACTATGGCTACACCTTC
CDR3aa: CASSRDSPNYGYTF
d_gene: .
j_gene: TRBJ1-2
abundance: .
v_gene: TRBV12-3/TRBV12-4

CDR3nt: TGTGCCAGCAGCGTAGGACTAGCGGGAGATGAGCAGTTCTTC
CDR3aa: CASSVGLAGDEQFF
d_gene: TRBD2
j_gene: TRBJ2-1
abundance: .
v_gene: TRBV9

CDR3nt: TGTGCCAGCAGTTACTCCAGACCTAGCACAGATACGCAGTATTTT
CDR3aa: CASSYSRPSTDTQYF
d_gene: .
j_gene: TRBJ2-3
abundance: .
v_gene: TRBV6-5

CDR3nt: TGTGCCTGGAGTGCTAGCGGGCTAAACACAGATACGCAGTATTTT
CDR3aa: CAWSASGLNTDTQYF
d_gene: TRBD2
j_gene: TRBJ2-3
abundance: .
v_gene: TRBV30

CDR3nt: TGTGCCAGCGGAAATAGCGGGGGGGCCCGGCGTTTT
CDR3aa: CASGNSGGARRF
d_gene: TRBD2
j_gene: TRBJ2-3
abundance: .
v_gene: TRBV28

CDR3nt: TGTGCCAGTACTTGGGCAGGGATATACTCTGGGGCCAACGTCCTGACTTTC
CDR3aa: CASTWAGIYSGANVLTF
d_gene: .
j_gene: TRBJ2-6
abundance: few
v_gene: TRBV19

CDR3nt: TGTGCCAGCAGCCAAGGAGGCACAGTAGGACGAGATACGCAGTATTTT
CDR3aa: CASSQGGTVGRDTQYF
d_gene: .
j_gene: TRBJ2-3
abundance: many
v_gene: TRBV4-2

CDR3nt: TGTGCCAGCAGCTTATACAGGGGGGCAGATACGCAGTATTTT
CDR3aa: CASSLYRGADTQYF
d_gene: TRBD1
j_gene: TRBJ2-3
abundance: few
v_gene: TRBV11-2

CDR3nt: TGTGCCAGCAGTCCTACAGGGTCTAACACTGAAGCTTTCTTT
CDR3aa: CASSPTGSNTEAFF
d_gene: .
j_gene: TRBJ1-1
abundance: many
v_gene: TRBV12-3/TRBV12-4

CDR3nt: TGCGCCAGCAGCTTTCAGGGACTAGCTGTCAACGAGCAGTACTTC
CDR3aa: CASSFQGLAVNEQYF
d_gene: TRBD2
j_gene: TRBJ2-7
abundance: .
v_gene: TRBV5-1

CDR3nt: TGTGCCAGCAGCTCATACGGGGGATATGGCTACACCTTC
CDR3aa: CASSSYGGYGYTF
d_gene: .
j_gene: TRBJ1-2
abundance: few
v_gene: TRBV5-6

CDR3nt: TGTGCCATCCCAAGAGGCCTGCGGGAGGGGCGCACCGGGGAGCTGTTTTTT
CDR3aa: CAIPRGLREGRTGELFF
d_gene: TRBD2
j_gene: TRBJ2-2
abundance: many
v_gene: TRBV10-3

CDR3nt: TGTGCCAGCAGCGCATACCGGGACAGGGGGGAGACCCAGTACTTC
CDR3aa: CASSAYRDRGETQYF
d_gene: TRBD1
j_gene: TRBJ2-5
abundance: many
v_gene: TRBV9

CDR3nt: TGTGCCAGCAGCTTAGGGGACAGGCCCCGTAATTCCTACAATGAGCAGTTCTTC
CDR3aa: CASSLGDRPRNSYNEQFF
d_gene: TRBD1
j_gene: TRBJ2-1
abundance: .
v_gene: TRBV11-1

CDR3nt: TGTGCCAGCGTTATACAGGGTAGCCACGAGCAGTACTTC
CDR3aa: CASVIQGSHEQYF
d_gene: .
j_gene: TRBJ2-7
abundance: many
v_gene: TRBV28

CDR3nt: TGCGCCAGCAGCCAAGAGGAGGGGGCCCACGAGCAGTACTTC
CDR3aa: CASSQEEGAHEQYF
d_gene: .
j_gene: TRBJ2-7
abundance: few
v_gene: TRBV4-3

CDR3nt: TGTGCCAGCAGCCAAACGATTACAGGTTCAGAGACCCAGTACTTC
CDR3aa: CASSQTITGSETQYF
d_gene: .
j_gene: TRBJ2-5
abundance: .
v_gene: TRBV6-1

CDR3nt: TGTGCCAGCAGCTTCTACTCAGGGGGCGGAGATTCACCCCTCCACTTT
CDR3aa: CASSFYSGGGDSPLHF
d_gene: TRBD1
j_gene: TRBJ1-6
abundance: .
v_gene: TRBV5-6

CDR3nt: TGTGCCAGCAGTTCTACGATCTACGAGCAGTACTTC
CDR3aa: CASSSTIYEQYF
d_gene: .
j_gene: TRBJ2-7
abundance: .
v_gene: TRBV12-3/TRBV12-4

CDR3nt: TGTGCTAGCAGCTTAGACAGGAATAGCAATCAGCCCCAGCATTTT
CDR3aa: CASSLDRNSNQPQHF
d_gene: .
j_gene: TRBJ1-5
abundance: many
v_gene: TRBV7-7

CDR3nt: TGTGCCAGCGAGTTCTCTGGAAACACCATATATTTT
CDR3aa: CASEFSGNTIYF
d_gene: .
j_gene: TRBJ1-3
abundance: .
v_gene: TRBV7-9

CDR3nt: TGTGCCAGCAGTTTTGAAGGTTCCACTTTCTACGAGCAGTACTTC
CDR3aa: CASSFEGSTFYEQYF
d_gene: .
j_gene: TRBJ2-7
abundance: .
v_gene: TRBV12-3/TRBV12-4

CDR3nt: TGCAGTGCTCCCGGGACAGGGAAAGAGACCCAGTACTTC
CDR3aa: CSAPGTGKETQYF
d_gene: TRBD1
j_gene: TRBJ2-5
abundance: many
v_gene: TRBV20-1

CDR3nt: TGCGCCAGCAGCTCTGACTACCTAGGGGAGCTGTTTTTT
CDR3aa: CASSSDYLGELFF
d_gene: .
j_gene: TRBJ2-2
abundance: .
v_gene: TRBV5-1

CDR3nt: TGTGCCAGCAGCTCTCCCGGGACAAATGCAGATACGCAGTATTTT
CDR3aa: CASSSPGTNADTQYF
d_gene: .
j_gene: TRBJ2-3
abundance: few
v_gene: TRBV7-6

CDR3nt: TGTGCCAGCAGTTTATGGAGCGGGGGTTACGAGCAGTACTTC
CDR3aa: CASSLWSGGYEQYF
d_gene: TRBD2
j_gene: TRBJ2-7
abundance: many
v_gene: TRBV27

CDR3nt: TGTGCCAGCAGCTTGTTGAGCGGGGGTCAGCCCCAGCATTTT
CDR3aa: CASSLLSGGQPQHF
d_gene: .
j_gene: TRBJ1-5
abundance: .
v_gene: TRBV5-6

CDR3nt: TGTGCCAGTAGAAAACAGGGACAAGAGACCCAGTACTTC
CDR3aa: CASRKQGQETQYF
d_gene: .
j_gene: TRBJ2-5
abundance: many
v_gene: TRBV14

CDR3nt: TGCAGTGCTATTGGGGGGCGAAATTCCTACAATGAGCAGTTCTTC
CDR3aa: CSAIGGRNSYNEQFF
d_gene: .
j_gene: TRBJ2-1
abundance: .
v_gene: TRBV20-1

CDR3nt: TGTGCCAGCAGCTTAGCCGGGACTAGTGATATGGATACGCAGTATTTT
CDR3aa: CASSLAGTSDMDTQYF
d_gene: TRBD2
j_gene: TRBJ2-3
abundance: .
v_gene: TRBV7-2

CDR3nt: TGCAGCGTTGTGGAACAGGGGATGGGCACAGATACGCAGTATTTT
CDR3aa: CSVVEQGMGTDTQYF
d_gene: TRBD1
j_gene: TRBJ2-3
abundance: many
v_gene: TRBV29-1

CDR3nt: TGCGCCAGCAGACAAAACCAGGGGAACACTGAAGCTTTCTTT
CDR3aa: CASRQNQGNTEAFF
d_gene: .
j_gene: TRBJ1-1
abundance: few
v_gene: TRBV4-3

CDR3nt: TGCGCCAGCAGCTCGGTGACAGGGTACTACGAGCAGTACTTC
CDR3aa: CASSSVTGYYEQYF
d_gene: TRBD1
j_gene: TRBJ2-7
abundance: .
v_gene: TRBV5-1

CDR3nt: TGTGCCAGCAGCAGAGGGGACAGTTTGAACACTGAAGCTTTCTTT
CDR3aa: CASSRGDSLNTEAFF
d_gene: TRBD1
j_gene: TRBJ1-1
abundance: many
v_gene: TRBV11-2

CDR3nt: TGTGCCAGCAGTTCCCCCACGGTGGGGGCCACTGAAGCTTTCTTT
CDR3aa: CASSSPTVGATEAFF
d_gene: .
j_gene: TRBJ1-1
abundance: once
v_gene: TRBV6-2/TRBV6-3

CDR3nt: TGCGCCAGCAGCGCCGGGAGTACCTACAATGAGCAGTTCTTC
CDR3aa: CASSAGSTYNEQFF
d_gene: .
j_gene: TRBJ2-1
abundance: .
v_gene: TRBV5-1

CDR3nt: TGTGCCAGCAGCTTAGTGGCTAGAGGATACGAGCAGTACTTC
CDR3aa: CASSLVARGYEQYF
d_gene: .
j_gene: TRBJ2-7
abundance: many
v_gene: TRBV7-9

CDR3nt: TGTGCCAGCAGCCAAGAGTTGCAGGGGGGCTTCGAGCAGTACTTC
CDR3aa: CASSQELQGGFEQYF
d_gene: .
j_gene: TRBJ2-7
abundance: few
v_gene: TRBV3-1

CDR3nt: TGTGCCATCAGTGATGGGACAGGGTCTAGCACAGATACGCAGTATTTT
CDR3aa: CAISDGTGSSTDTQYF
d_gene: TRBD1
j_gene: TRBJ2-3
abundance: few
v_gene: TRBV10-3

CDR3nt: TGCGCCAGCAGCTTTCTCCGGGACAGGAACACTGAAGCTTTCTTT
CDR3aa: CASSFLRDRNTEAFF
d_gene: TRBD1
j_gene: TRBJ1-1
abundance: few
v_gene: TRBV5-1

CDR3nt: TGTGCCAGCAGCTTAGGGGCTATGGGATCCTACGAGCAGTACTTC
CDR3aa: CASSLGAMGSYEQYF
d_gene: .
j_gene: TRBJ2-7
abundance: .
v_gene: TRBV7-2

CDR3nt: TGTGCCAGCAGCCCCGCAAGGCGGGGGAACACTGAAGCTTTCTTT
CDR3aa: CASSPARRGNTEAFF
d_gene: .
j_gene: TRBJ1-1
abundance: many
v_gene: TRBV3-1

CDR3nt: TGCAGTGCTAGAGACACGACGGGACAGGGAGTAGATACGCAGTATTTT
CDR3aa: CSARDTTGQGVDTQYF
d_gene: TRBD1
j_gene: TRBJ2-3
abundance: .
v_gene: TRBV20-1

CDR3nt: TGTGCCAGCAGCCAAGATACTAGTCACAATGAGCAGTTCTTC
CDR3aa: CASSQDTSHNEQFF
d_gene: .
j_gene: TRBJ2-1
abundance: few
v_gene: TRBV3-1

CDR3nt: TGTGCCAGCAGTTTAGATGGGGTGCATGAGCAGTTCTTC
CDR3aa: CASSLDGVHEQFF
d_gene: .
j_gene: TRBJ2-1
abundance: .
v_gene: TRBV12-3/TRBV12-4